The 28 T cell receptor beta chains below all came from one sample that was sequenced in a study of shared clonotypes between healthy human individuals. The data were produced by immunoSEQ multiplex PCR, yet TCRdb's version contains in-frame clones alone and is incomplete. The data show roughly 1,600,000 clones, less than 99% seen once. Sequenced input: naive CD4+ T cells sorted from blood. Sample subset: CD45RA+ positively selected. The receptors were sampled from a man younger than 40 in good health.

Comment on this clone: Other DNA sequences in this sample translate to the same CDR3. The V call is TRBV28, the J call TRBJ1-2; the D is unclear. Trimming took off 8 bases at V and 0 bases at J, with 4 bases between the two ends. The CDR3 has 11 amino acids. The V gene's germline CDR1 is MDHEN and CDR2 SYDVKM. The CDR3: CASGPNYGYTF. In DNA form, the CDR3 reads TGTGCCAGCGGGCCTAACTATGGCTACACCTTC.

This clone has more than one count but fewer than ten. This sample includes further DNA sequences coding for the same CDR3. The CDR3 region is CASSLDRLNTEAFF. Here the CDR3 DNA reads TGCGCCAGCAGCTTGGACAGACTGAACACTGAAGCTTTCTTT. This chain uses TRBV5-1 with TRBJ1-1; no definite D call. CDR1 SGHRS and CDR2 YFSETQ come from the germline V gene. The ends were cut back, 0 bases at V and 0 bases at J, with 6 bases in the middle. The CDR3 contains 14 residues.

CDR3 nucleotides: TGTGCCAGCGGGTTTGGAGGGGGGACTGGGGCCAACGTCCTGACTTTC. Amino acid sequence: CASGFGGGTGANVLTF. The chain combines TRBV7-2 with TRBJ2-6; D tentatively reads TRBD1 or TRBD2 (6 bases each). Germline assignment: CDR1 SGHTA and CDR2 FQGNSA. CDR3 length: 16 amino acids. Trimming shortened V by 8 bases and J by 2 bases, and 16 bases separated the two germline ends. The entire variable domain, with the rest obtained from reference TRBV7-2 and TRBJ2-6, is as follows: GAGVSQSPSNKVTEKGKDVELRCDPISGHTALYWYRQSLGQGLEFLIYFQGNSAPDKSGLPSDRFSAERTGGSVSTLTIQRTQQEDSAVYLCASGFGGGTGANVLTFGAGSRLTVL.

The genes are TRBV7-2 and TRBJ2-2, with D perhaps matching TRBD2 (6 bases). Deletions cut 4 bases from V and 0 bases from J, with 9 bases between. From germline, CDR1 is SGHTA and CDR2 FQGNSA. CDR3 length: 15 residues. The CDR3 DNA is TGTGCCAGCAGCTCAATAGCGGCGAACACCGGGGAGCTGTTTTTT. As protein: CASSSIAANTGELFF.

The V call is TRBV10-3, the J call TRBJ1-2, with no clear D. The CDR3 has 12 residues. CDR1 and CDR2 from the germline V gene are ENHRY and SYGVKD. Deletions cut 0 bases from V and 8 bases from J, with 7 bases between. The CDR3, as DNA: TGTGCCATCAGTGAGTCGACCCGAGGCTACACCTTC. This codes for CAISESTRGYTF.

The J gene is TRBJ2-3, the V gene TRBV11-3; TRBD2 agrees at 11 bases. The CDR3 covers 16 residues. The junction had 6 bases not matched to a gene; V was cut back by 5 bases and J by 2 bases. In germline, CDR1 is SGHNT, CDR2 YENEEA. The CDR3, as DNA: TGTGCCAGCAGCCCCGGGACTAGCGGAGACACAGATACGCAGTATTTT. This encodes CASSPGTSGDTDTQYF.

The CDR3 nucleotides read TGCGCCAGCAGCTTGGGGGGCAGCTATAATTCACCCCTCCACTTT. Translation gives CASSLGGSYNSPLHF. The V gene is TRBV5-1, the J gene TRBJ1-6; perhaps TRBD1 as D (5 bases). This CDR3 comprises 15 residues. Looked up from germline, CDR1 is SGHRS and CDR2 is YFSETQ. V lost 0 bases and J lost 3, with 7 bases in between.

The genes are TRBV28 and TRBJ1-2; no clear D gene. Trimming stripped 1 base from V and 3 bases from J, with 9 bases between. Germline CDR1 reads MDHEN; CDR2 reads SYDVKM. The CDR3 is 14 residues long. CDR3 nucleotide sequence: TGTGCCAGCAGTTTATATGCAGGAGACTATGGCTACACCTTC. Protein product: CASSLYAGDYGYTF.

The chain is built from TRBV12-5 and TRBJ2-1; 15 bases map to TRBD2. Germline CDR1 reads LGHNT; CDR2 reads FRNRAP. V shed 1 base, J shed 9 bases, and the junction held 7 bases outside the gene matches. This CDR3 region has 17 residues. CDR3 protein: CASGLDEGLAGGGEQFF. The CDR3, as DNA: TGTGCTAGTGGTTTGGACGAAGGACTAGCGGGAGGGGGTGAGCAGTTCTTC.

This rearrangement joins TRBV30 to TRBJ1-2, with D perhaps matching TRBD1 (5 bases). Per the germline V gene, CDR1 is GTSNPN and CDR2 is SVGIG (reference sequence). Deletions cut 5 bases from V and 7 bases from J, with 17 bases between. The CDR3 runs to 13 residues. Here the CDR3 reads CAWSYEGRGGYTF. The DNA for the CDR3 is TGTGCCTGGTCCTATGAGGGGAGAGGTGGCTACACCTTC.

The chain joins TRBV6-5 to TRBJ1-2; D is unclear. The V gene's germline CDR1 is MNHEY and CDR2 SVGAGI. The CDR3 totals 15 residues. The V end lost 3 bases, the J end lost 4 bases, and 15 bases lay between the germline ends. CDR3: CASSYFVNGLYGYTF. Here the CDR3 DNA reads TGTGCCAGCAGTTATTTCGTTAATGGACTCTATGGCTACACCTTC.

The rearrangement links TRBV9 to TRBJ2-3; possible D gene TRBD1, 6 bases. Germline CDR1 is SGDLS and CDR2 is YYNGEE. Trimming shortened V by 0 bases and J by 0 bases, and 17 bases separated the two germline ends. The CDR3 is 18 amino acids. The CDR3 is CASSVGDTALQSTDTQYF. For the CDR3, the DNA is TGTGCCAGCAGCGTAGGGGACACCGCTCTTCAAAGCACAGATACGCAGTATTTT.

The rearrangement joins TRBV11-3 to TRBJ2-1; possibly TRBD2 for D (6 bases). The CDR3 loop spans 17 amino acids. The ends were cut back, 1 base at V and 2 bases at J, with 15 bases in the middle. Germline V gene lookup returns CDR1 SGHNT and CDR2 YENEEA. CDR3 protein: CASSLGGSGITYNEQFF. CDR3 nucleotides: TGTGCCAGCAGCTTAGGGGGTAGCGGTATTACCTACAATGAGCAGTTCTTC.

The CDR3 here is CASRLGTANTEAFF. Here the CDR3 DNA reads TGTGCCAGCAGACTGGGGACAGCTAACACTGAAGCTTTCTTT. The chain employs TRBV28 and TRBJ1-1, with 7 nucleotides matching TRBD1. Trimming at V came to 6 bases and at J to 2 bases, leaving 6 bases not matched to a gene. Germline CDR1 reads MDHEN; CDR2 reads SYDVKM. This CDR3 comprises 14 residues.

V usage is TRBV5-1 and J usage is TRBJ1-4; D uncertain. Germline CDR1 reads SGHRS; CDR2 reads YFSETQ. V lost 0 bases to trimming and J lost 0 bases, with 9 bases between them. There are 16 residues in the CDR3. The CDR3 reads CASSLGGVATNEKLFF. In nucleotides, the CDR3 is TGCGCCAGCAGCTTGGGTGGGGTCGCAACTAATGAAAAACTGTTTTTT.

With regard to this clone: This sample includes further DNA sequences coding for the same CDR3. The chain carries TRBV28 and TRBJ1-5; the D is unclear. The CDR3 runs 12 residues. With 2 bases removed from V and 4 bases from J, the gap between germline ends came to 3 bases. Germline V gene lookup returns CDR1 MDHEN and CDR2 SYDVKM. This CDR3 is CASSLPNQPQHF. The CDR3 nucleotides are TGTGCCAGCAGTTTACCAAATCAGCCCCAGCATTTT.

This clone was recorded only once. The rearrangement links TRBV4-3 to TRBJ2-3; weak D call: TRBD2 (6 bases). This CDR3 region has 15 residues. The V end was cut by 2 bases, the J end by 3 bases, with 12 bases between. CDR1 and CDR2 from the germline V gene are LGHNA and YSLEER. The CDR3 nucleotides read TGCGCCAGCAGCCAAAACTTGGGGGGAACAGATACGCAGTATTTT. It encodes CASSQNLGGTDTQYF.

V and J are TRBV2 and TRBJ2-3, with TRBD1 as a possible D gene (6 bases). The CDR3 has 14 residues. Trimming took 0 bases from V and 7 from J, leaving 11 bases between them. Germline loops: CDR1 SNHLY, CDR2 FYNNEI. The CDR3 region has the DNA TGTGCCAGCAGTGAAGCGCTTGGACAGTATACGCAGTATTTT. It specifies CASSEALGQYTQYF.

V gene TRBV11-2 combines with J gene TRBJ2-2; no firm D call. CDR3 length equals 15 residues. The germline CDR1 and CDR2 sequences are SGHAT and FQNNGV. The ends were cut back, 3 bases at V and 1 base at J, with 9 bases in the middle. CDR3 residues: CASSFSRLNTGELFF. The CDR3 nucleotides read TGTGCCAGCAGCTTCTCTAGACTGAACACCGGGGAGCTGTTTTTT. The variable domain in full, completed from reference TRBV11-2 and TRBJ2-2, reads EAGVAQSPRYKIIEKRQSVAFWCNPISGHATLYWYQQILGQGPKLLIQFQNNGVVDDSQLPKDRFSAERLKGVDSTLKIQPAKLEDSAVYLCASSFSRLNTGELFFGEGSRLTVL.

This clone was seen only once. This chain links TRBV5-1 with TRBJ2-2, with 7 bases identical to TRBD1. After removal of 0 bases from V and 4 bases from J, the junction contained 3 bases not matched to a gene. The CDR3 sequence is 15 residues long. Germline loops: CDR1 SGHRS, CDR2 YFSETQ. Here the CDR3 DNA reads TGCGCCAGCAGCTTGGGACAGGGTATCACCGGGGAGCTGTTTTTT. Protein product: CASSLGQGITGELFF. Using reference TRBV5-1 and TRBJ2-2 for the parts outside the CDR3, the full variable domain is KAGVTQTPRYLIKTRGQQVTLSCSPISGHRSVSWYQQTPGQGLQFLFEYFSETQRNKGNFPGRFSGRQFSNSRSEMNVSTLELGDSALYLCASSLGQGITGELFFGEGSRLTVL.

The J gene is TRBJ2-1, the V gene TRBV5-4; 7 bases are shared with TRBD1. The germline V gene encodes CDR1 SGHNT and CDR2 YYREEE (reference sequence). The CDR3 contains 18 residues. J was trimmed by 7 bases and V by 3 bases; bases with no gene match: 19. The CDR3 protein is CASSSKTRQGRGPNEQFF. The CDR3 DNA reads as TGTGCCAGCAGCTCGAAAACTAGACAGGGTAGGGGACCAAATGAGCAGTTCTTC.

V gene TRBV7-9 combines with J gene TRBJ2-5; D not certain. Trimming cost V 5 bases and J 4 bases, with 11 bases left between them. Germline V gene data show CDR1 as SEHNR and CDR2 as FQNEAQ (reference sequence). The CDR3 runs to 13 residues. The CDR3 here is CASSPRWGETQYF. CDR3 DNA sequence: TGTGCCAGCAGCCCGCGTTGGGGAGAGACCCAGTACTTC.

This chain uses TRBV28 with TRBJ2-1; D tentatively reads TRBD1 or TRBD2 (5 bases each). This CDR3 is built from 17 residues. V gave up 5 bases and J gave up 1 base, with 18 bases separating them. Germline V gene sequence: CDR1 MDHEN, CDR2 SYDVKM. The CDR3 DNA reads TGTGCCAGCAGTATTGGGACGGCCGTGATTTCCTACAATGAGCAGTTCTTC. Translating it yields CASSIGTAVISYNEQFF.

The gene calls are TRBV4-3 and TRBJ2-1, with a weak D call TRBD2 (6 bases). This CDR3 region has 16 residues. Germline lookup yields CDR1 LGHNA and CDR2 YSLEER. Deletions cut 3 bases from V and 7 bases from J, with 19 bases between. For the CDR3, the DNA is TGCGCCAGCAGCCAGTTTATGGAGGGGTATAGAAATGAGCAGTTCTTC. Translation: CASSQFMEGYRNEQFF.

The chain has TRBV11-2 and TRBJ2-1; TRBD2 aligns across 7 bases. V trimming: 1 base; J trimming: 5 bases; junction bases outside the gene matches: 2. The CDR3 runs 14 residues. Germline V gene lookup returns CDR1 SGHAT and CDR2 FQNNGV. The CDR3 loop is CASSLGTRDNEQFF. The CDR3 DNA reads as TGTGCCAGCAGCTTAGGGACTAGGGACAATGAGCAGTTCTTC.

For the CDR3, the DNA is TGTGCCAGCAGTTTTCCCGGGACAGGGAGTTACGAGCAGTACTTC. As protein: CASSFPGTGSYEQYF. The chain uses TRBV28 and TRBJ2-7; 9 bases are shared with TRBD1. After removal of 3 bases from V and 4 bases from J, the junction contained 7 bases not matched to a gene. CDR1 MDHEN and CDR2 SYDVKM come from the germline V gene. This CDR3 is built from 15 residues.

This clone was counted a single time. The V and J genes are TRBV7-9 and TRBJ1-3; 9 nucleotides line up with TRBD1. Germline loops: CDR1 SEHNR, CDR2 FQNEAQ (reference sequence). The V and J ends lost 5 bases and 3 bases, in that order; junction bases with no gene match: 14. The CDR3 totals 18 residues. The CDR3 protein is CASSPTYRGRESGNTIYF. The CDR3 bases are TGTGCCAGCAGCCCGACCTACAGGGGGCGTGAAAGTGGAAACACCATATATTTT.

The J gene is TRBJ2-7, the V gene TRBV6-1; maybe TRBD1 (6 bases). The CDR3 consists of 15 residues. Looked up from germline, CDR1 is MNHNS and CDR2 is SASEGT. V lost 1 base, J lost 2 bases, and 12 bases lay in between. The CDR3 sequence: CASSEGGQRTYEQYF. The CDR3, as DNA: TGTGCCAGCAGTGAAGGAGGACAGAGGACCTACGAGCAGTACTTC.